This T cell receptor beta chain is from a study of T cells in Graves' hyperthyroidism and ophthalmopathy. Whole-study findings and limits: Onset of ophthalmopathy came a median roughly 6.4 months after the model predicted it.

Many counts were recorded for this clonotype. Its antigen is still unknown. V was cut by 4 bases and J by 6 bases, with 12 bases left in between. Germline assignment: CDR1 WNHNN and CDR2 SYGVQD (reference sequence). The CDR3 contains 13 residues. The authors obtained PBMCs from roughly 10 ml of fresh peripheral blood. Amplified regions were TCR beta CDR3 sequences from RNA transcripts. Primed by the HTBI set, a first-round RT-PCR was run on the TCR CDR3. TCRdb processed the multiplex PCR reads anew with MiXCR; each CDR3 protein has one entry. The sample shows hundreds of thousands of distinct CDR3 sequences, approximately 15% of them seen only once.

The chain recombines TRBV10-1 with TRBJ1-2; maybe TRBD1 (6 bases). The specimen was blood. This TCR derives from a woman between 40 and 50 years old with Graves' ophthalmopathy. CDR3 coding DNA: TGCGCCAGCAGTGCGGGCAGGGGTAATGGCTACACCTTC. Its translation: CASSAGRGNGYTF.